This T cell receptor beta chain comes out of a study of cytomegalovirus exposure and HLA in healthy donors. Regarding the study as a whole: In an earlier analysis, about 87% or about 30%: the productive usage of most TCR beta V segments. The later analysis indicated that the majority of CMV-associated TCR beta chains appeared HLA-restricted. Three CMV-associated chains proved CMV antigen-specific in vitro. In a later analysis, TCR beta V- and J-gene trimming was associated with a missense DCLRE1C variant.

PCR employed 60 Vbeta and 13 Jbeta primers. Data came from immunoSEQ multiplex PCR; TCRdb stores just in-frame clones and leaves some out. Of 150,000 to 250,000 clones listed, 82% were seen once; the top ten hold 6.5%. Details on this clone: The antigen is undetermined.

V gave up 5 bases and J gave up 1 base, with 12 bases separating them. Germline CDR1 reads SGDLS; CDR2 reads YYNGEE. The CDR3 is 14 amino acids. Input material: PBMCs. The chain recombines TRBV9 with TRBJ1-1; D unclear. The sequence derives from a woman aged 45-59 years in good health and CMV-seropositive. CDR3 nucleotide sequence: TGTGCCAGCAGAAGAGACATTCAGAACACTGAAGCTTTCTTT. Translation: CASRRDIQNTEAFF.